The T cell receptor (beta chain) under discussion was sequenced for a study of Ad26.COV2.S vaccination and SARS-CoV-2 variants. Turning to the study itself: Intramuscular Ad26.COV2.S doses were given once or twice, 56 days apart.

Treatment indicated: 15 to 20 received Ad26.COV2.S at low or high dose, single or two shots; several received placebo; per-sample allocation not given. Samples came from day 63 after the first vaccine or placebo injection. The study's findings and limits: Non-spike TCR breadth was similar in vaccine and placebo recipients.

Germline CDR1 MDHEN, CDR2 SYDVKM. The ends were cut back, 8 bases at V and 0 bases at J, with 7 bases in the middle. The CDR3 spans 13 residues. A note on this clone: As yet, its antigen is unknown.

Generated by immunoSEQ multiplex PCR, the TCRdb table keeps only in-frame clones and is missing some. The sample lists roughly 350,000 clones; around nine tenths were seen once. The specimen was peripheral blood, collected in a trial of Ad26.COV2.S vaccine versus placebo. This TCR was sampled from a person between 18 and 65 years old who received the Ad26.COV2.S COVID-19 vaccine or a placebo. This chain uses TRBV28 with TRBJ2-2; D not certain. In DNA form, the CDR3 reads TGTGCCAGCCAATATGCGAACACCGGGGAGCTGTTTTTT. This sequence encodes CASQYANTGELFF.